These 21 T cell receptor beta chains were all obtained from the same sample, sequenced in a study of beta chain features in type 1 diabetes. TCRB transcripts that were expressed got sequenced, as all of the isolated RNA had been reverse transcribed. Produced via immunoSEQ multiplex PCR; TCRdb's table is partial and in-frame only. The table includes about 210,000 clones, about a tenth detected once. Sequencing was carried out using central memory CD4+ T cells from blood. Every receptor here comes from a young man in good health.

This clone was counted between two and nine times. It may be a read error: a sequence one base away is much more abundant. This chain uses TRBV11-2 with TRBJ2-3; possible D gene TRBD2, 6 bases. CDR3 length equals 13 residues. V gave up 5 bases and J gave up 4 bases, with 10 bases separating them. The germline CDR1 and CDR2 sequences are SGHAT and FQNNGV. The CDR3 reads CASSPGGPDTQYF. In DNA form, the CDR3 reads TGTGCCAGCAGCCCCGGGGGACCAGATACGCAGTATTTT.

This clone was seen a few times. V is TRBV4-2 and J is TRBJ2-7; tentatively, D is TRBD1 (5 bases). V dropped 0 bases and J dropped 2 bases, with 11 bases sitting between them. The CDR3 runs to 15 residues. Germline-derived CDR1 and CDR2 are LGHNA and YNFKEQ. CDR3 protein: CASSQDRQGPYEQYF. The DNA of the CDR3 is TGTGCCAGCAGCCAAGATCGCCAGGGCCCCTACGAGCAGTACTTC.

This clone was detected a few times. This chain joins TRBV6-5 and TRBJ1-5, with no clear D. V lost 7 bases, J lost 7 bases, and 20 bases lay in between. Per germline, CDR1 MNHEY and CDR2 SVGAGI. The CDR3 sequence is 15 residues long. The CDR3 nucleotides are TGTGCCAGCAAAGGGCGCGGGCCCCAGGCACAGCCCCAGCATTTT. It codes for CASKGRGPQAQPQHF.

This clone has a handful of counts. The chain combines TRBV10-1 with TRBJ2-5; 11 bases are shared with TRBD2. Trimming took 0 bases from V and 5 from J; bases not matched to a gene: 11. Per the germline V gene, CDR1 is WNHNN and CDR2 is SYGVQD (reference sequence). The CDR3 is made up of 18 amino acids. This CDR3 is CASSESYRASGRTETQYF. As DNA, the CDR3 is TGCGCCAGCAGTGAGTCCTATCGCGCTAGCGGGAGGACGGAGACCCAGTACTTC.

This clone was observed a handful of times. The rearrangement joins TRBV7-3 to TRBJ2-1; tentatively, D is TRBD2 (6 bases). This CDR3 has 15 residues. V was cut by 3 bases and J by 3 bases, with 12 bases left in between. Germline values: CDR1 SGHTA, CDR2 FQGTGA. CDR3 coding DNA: TGTGCCAGCAGCTTCGTTGCTAGCGACTACAATGAGCAGTTCTTC. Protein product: CASSFVASDYNEQFF.

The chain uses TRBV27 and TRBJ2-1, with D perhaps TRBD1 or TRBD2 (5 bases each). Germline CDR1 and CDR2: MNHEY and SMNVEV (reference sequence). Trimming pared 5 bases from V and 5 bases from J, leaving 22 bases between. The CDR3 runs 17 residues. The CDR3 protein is CASSPLWGWIDNNEQFF. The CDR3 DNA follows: TGTGCCAGCAGTCCGCTGTGGGGGTGGATCGACAACAATGAGCAGTTCTTC.

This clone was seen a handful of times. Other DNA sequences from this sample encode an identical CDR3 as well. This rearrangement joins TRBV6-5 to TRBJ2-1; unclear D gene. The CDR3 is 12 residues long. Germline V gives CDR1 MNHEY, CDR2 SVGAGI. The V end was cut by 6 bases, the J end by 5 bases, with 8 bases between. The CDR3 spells CASSRANNEQFF. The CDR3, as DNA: TGTGCCAGCAGCCGTGCTAACAATGAGCAGTTCTTC.

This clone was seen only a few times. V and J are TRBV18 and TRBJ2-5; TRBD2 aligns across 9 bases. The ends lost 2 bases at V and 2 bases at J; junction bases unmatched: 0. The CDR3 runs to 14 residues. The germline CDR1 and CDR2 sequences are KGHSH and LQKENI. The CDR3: CASSPAGGQETQYF. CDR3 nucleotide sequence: TGTGCCAGCTCACCAGCGGGAGGGCAAGAGACCCAGTACTTC. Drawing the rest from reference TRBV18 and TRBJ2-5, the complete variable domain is NAGVMQNPRHLVRRRGQEARLRCSPMKGHSHVYWYRQLPEEGLKFMVYLQKENIIDESGMPKERFSAEFPKEGPSILRIQQVVRGDSAAYFCASSPAGGQETQYFGPGTRLLVL.

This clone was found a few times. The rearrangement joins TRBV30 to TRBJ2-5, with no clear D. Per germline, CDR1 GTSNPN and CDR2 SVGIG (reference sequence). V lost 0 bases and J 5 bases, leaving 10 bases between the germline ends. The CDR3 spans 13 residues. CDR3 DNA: TGTGCCTGGAGTGTATCCAGTTGGGAGACCCAGTACTTC. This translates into CAWSVSSWETQYF.

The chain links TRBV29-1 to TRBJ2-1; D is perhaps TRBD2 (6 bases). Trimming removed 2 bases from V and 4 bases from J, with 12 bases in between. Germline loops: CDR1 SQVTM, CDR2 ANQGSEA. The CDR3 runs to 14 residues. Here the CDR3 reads CSVEWRDLYNEQFF. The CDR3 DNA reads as TGCAGCGTTGAATGGCGGGACCTGTACAATGAGCAGTTCTTC.

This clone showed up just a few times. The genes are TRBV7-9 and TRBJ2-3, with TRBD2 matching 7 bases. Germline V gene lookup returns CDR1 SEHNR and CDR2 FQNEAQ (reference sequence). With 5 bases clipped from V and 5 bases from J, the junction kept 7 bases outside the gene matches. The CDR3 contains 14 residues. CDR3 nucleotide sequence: TGTGCCAGCAGCCGAGGCGGGGGTGGAGATACGCAGTATTTT. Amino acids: CASSRGGGGDTQYF.

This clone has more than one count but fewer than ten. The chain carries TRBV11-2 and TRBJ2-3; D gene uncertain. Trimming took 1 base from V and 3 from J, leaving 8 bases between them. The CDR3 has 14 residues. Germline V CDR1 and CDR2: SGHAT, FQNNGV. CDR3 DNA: TGTGCCAGCAGCTTAGGTTTGCGGACAGATACGCAGTATTTT. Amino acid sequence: CASSLGLRTDTQYF.

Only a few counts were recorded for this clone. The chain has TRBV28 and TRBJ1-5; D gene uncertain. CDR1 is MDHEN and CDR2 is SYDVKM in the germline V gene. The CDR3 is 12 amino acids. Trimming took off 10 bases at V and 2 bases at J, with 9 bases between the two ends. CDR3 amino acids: CATERGNQPQHF. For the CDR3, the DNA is TGTGCCACGGAAAGGGGCAATCAGCCCCAGCATTTT.

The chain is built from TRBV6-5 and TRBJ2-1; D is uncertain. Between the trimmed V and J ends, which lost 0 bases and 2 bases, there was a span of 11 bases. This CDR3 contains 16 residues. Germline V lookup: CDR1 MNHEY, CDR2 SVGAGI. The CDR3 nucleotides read TGTGCCAGCAGTTACTCGAATGACCTAACCTACAATGAGCAGTTCTTC. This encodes CASSYSNDLTYNEQFF.

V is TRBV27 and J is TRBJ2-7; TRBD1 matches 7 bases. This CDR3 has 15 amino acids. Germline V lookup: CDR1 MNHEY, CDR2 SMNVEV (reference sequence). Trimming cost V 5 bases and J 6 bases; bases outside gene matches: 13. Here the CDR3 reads CASSPSGTEVGEQYF. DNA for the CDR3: TGTGCCAGCAGTCCCTCTGGGACAGAGGTTGGCGAGCAGTACTTC.

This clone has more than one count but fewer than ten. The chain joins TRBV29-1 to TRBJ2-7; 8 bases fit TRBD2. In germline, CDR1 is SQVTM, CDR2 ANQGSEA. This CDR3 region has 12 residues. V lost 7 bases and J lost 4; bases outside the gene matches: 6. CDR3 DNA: TGCAGCGCAGCGGGAGAGAGGTACGAGCAGTACTTC. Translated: CSAAGERYEQYF.

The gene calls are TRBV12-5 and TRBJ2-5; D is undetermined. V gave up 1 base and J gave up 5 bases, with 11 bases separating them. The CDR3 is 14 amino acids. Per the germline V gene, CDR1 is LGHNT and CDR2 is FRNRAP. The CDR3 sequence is CASGLAVSGETQYF. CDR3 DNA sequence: TGTGCTAGTGGTTTGGCTGTCAGTGGCGAGACCCAGTACTTC.

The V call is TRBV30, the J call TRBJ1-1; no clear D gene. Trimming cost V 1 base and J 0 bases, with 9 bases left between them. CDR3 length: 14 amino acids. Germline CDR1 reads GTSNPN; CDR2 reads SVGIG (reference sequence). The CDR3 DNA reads TGTGCCTGGAGTGGGATTCAACTGAACACTGAAGCTTTCTTT. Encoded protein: CAWSGIQLNTEAFF.

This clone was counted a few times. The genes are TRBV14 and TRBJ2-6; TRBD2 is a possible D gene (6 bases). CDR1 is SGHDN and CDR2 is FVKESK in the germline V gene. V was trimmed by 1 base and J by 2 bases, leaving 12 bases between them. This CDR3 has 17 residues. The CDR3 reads CASSQVSGGAGANVLTF. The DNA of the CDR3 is TGTGCCAGCAGCCAAGTTTCAGGAGGGGCTGGGGCCAACGTCCTGACTTTC.

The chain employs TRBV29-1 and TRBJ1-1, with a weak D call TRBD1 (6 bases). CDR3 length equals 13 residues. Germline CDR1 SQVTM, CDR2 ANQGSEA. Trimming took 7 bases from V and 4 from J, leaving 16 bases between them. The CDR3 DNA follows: TGCAGCGCACGACAGGCGTCTGGCACTGAAGCTTTCTTT. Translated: CSARQASGTEAFF.

The CDR3 coding sequence is TGTGCCAGCAGTGAATCTCAGCGGGAGTACTTC. This gives the protein CASSESQREYF. This chain connects TRBV2 to TRBJ2-7, with TRBD2 as a possible D gene (6 bases). Trimming pared 2 bases from V and 11 bases from J, leaving 10 bases between. From germline, CDR1 is SNHLY and CDR2 FYNNEI. The CDR3 sequence is 11 residues long. Looking up the rest from reference TRBV2 and TRBJ2-7 gives the full variable domain: EPEVTQTPSHQVTQMGQEVILRCVPISNHLYFYWYRQILGQKVEFLVSFYNNEISEKSEIFDDQFSVERPDGSNFTLKIRSTKLEDSAMYFCASSESQREYFGPGTRLTVT.